Listed here is a single TCR beta chain. The antigen is not known. Method: immunoSEQ multiplex PCR; TCRdb's copy keeps in-frame clones and lacks some. The sample contains around 66,000 clones, 88% of which appear only once. The source of the sample is a study of T cell responses to AZD1222 COVID-19 vaccine. Findings of the study overall: In the spike-specific TCR repertoire, nearly half reportedly target unmutated variant regions. Two doses of AZD1222 preceded a rise in Spike-specific TCR breadth and depth.

The CDR3 is made up of 17 amino acids. Germline lookup yields CDR1 SGHNT and CDR2 YENEEA. The V segment lost 8 bases and the J segment 3 bases; nucleotides outside the gene matches: 17. Material: peripheral blood, obtained 28 days after the second dose of the MenACWY control vaccine. The gene calls are TRBV11-3 and TRBJ2-5; 8 nucleotides align to TRBD2. This receptor was obtained from an adult who received the MenACWY meningococcal vaccine as a control. The CDR3 DNA follows: TGTGCCAGCCTCGTGGGACTAGACGAGCGAGGTGAAGAGACCCAGTACTTC. The encoded protein is CASLVGLDERGEETQYF.